This TCR beta chain was profiled in a study of cytomegalovirus exposure and HLA in healthy donors. Study at large: The approximately 110 validation repertoires used the same platform as the approximately 700 first-cohort repertoires, a later analysis reported. Overall study results and limits: Three CMV-associated chains proved CMV antigen-specific in vitro.

Regarding this clone: Antigen unknown.

Clones were read by immunoSEQ multiplex PCR, and TCRdb kept only the in-frame ones, dropping some. The table records 65,000 or so clones, about 94% of them present only once. This CDR3 comprises 15 residues. Deletions cut 4 bases from V and 7 bases from J, with 17 bases between. The germline gives CDR1 SGHDT, CDR2 YYEEEE. The donors belonged to the roughly 110-subject validation cohort, separate from the roughly 720-subject first cohort. Sequencing was carried out using PBMCs. The chain carries TRBV5-6 and TRBJ1-4; no clear D gene. This clonotype originated in a man between 18 and 35 years old in good health and CMV-seropositive. The CDR3 DNA reads TGTGCCAGCAGCCCCTACGCGTCCGGAGGTGAAAAACTGTTTTTT. Translating it yields CASSPYASGGEKLFF.